Below, 2 T cell receptor beta chains from the same sample are listed, as sequenced in a study of identical twins. TCRdb re-called the 5' RACE reads with MiXCR, one entry per CDR3 protein. The repertoire holds roughly 260,000 distinct CDR3 sequences, roughly 13% seen once, with 8.8% in the top ten. Sequencing was done on a sample of memory (CD45RO+) T cells sorted from blood. These receptors were obtained from a woman younger than 30 in good health.

The chain is built from TRBV14 and TRBJ2-5; the D gene could be TRBD1 or TRBD2 (5 bases each). Looked up from germline, CDR1 is SGHDN and CDR2 is FVKESK. There are 14 residues in the CDR3. V dropped 4 bases and J dropped 5 bases, with 14 bases sitting between them. The CDR3 loop reads CASSPPGLQETQYF. The CDR3 nucleotides are TGTGCCAGCAGCCCGCCGGGGCTCCAGGAGACCCAGTACTTC.

The V and J genes are TRBV10-3 and TRBJ2-7; 7 nucleotides agree with TRBD1. Germline V lookup: CDR1 ENHRY, CDR2 SYGVKD. Trimming took 6 bases from V and 5 from J; bases not matched to a gene: 10. CDR3 length equals 14 residues. The CDR3 region is CAIRDRVEGDEQYF. The DNA of the CDR3 is TGTGCCATCAGAGACAGGGTTGAGGGGGACGAGCAGTACTTC.